These 25 T cell receptor beta chains were all obtained from the same sample, sequenced in a study of cytomegalovirus exposure and HLA in healthy donors. 60 Vbeta and 13 Jbeta primers were used in PCR. Repertoires were generated with immunoSEQ multiplex PCR, while TCRdb's copy carries only in-frame clones and drops some. The table records approximately 150,000 clones, around 80% of them present only once. Sequencing was carried out using PBMCs. Receptors were obtained from a man younger than 35 in good health and CMV-seropositive.

This chain links TRBV5-1 with TRBJ2-1; a weak D match, TRBD1 (5 bases). The ends were cut back, 4 bases at V and 2 bases at J, with 13 bases in the middle. The germline CDR1 and CDR2 sequences are SGHRS and YFSETQ. There are 15 residues in the CDR3. CDR3 in DNA: TGCGCCAGCAGCGCGACAGCAAGGCCCTACAATGAGCAGTTCTTC. Translated, it gives CASSATARPYNEQFF.

V usage is TRBV7-2 and J usage is TRBJ2-1; TRBD2 aligns across 10 bases. The CDR3 sequence is 15 residues long. The germline CDR1 and CDR2 sequences are SGHTA and FQGNSA. After removal of 2 bases from V and 7 bases from J, the junction contained 5 bases not matched to a gene. CDR3 in DNA: TGTGCCAGCAGCTTAAGCGGGACTAGCGTGAATGAGCAGTTCTTC. It specifies CASSLSGTSVNEQFF.

The chain carries TRBV30 and TRBJ2-1; unclear D gene. Trimming removed 4 bases from V and 9 bases from J, with 16 bases in between. CDR3 size: 13 residues. Germline lookup yields CDR1 GTSNPN and CDR2 SVGIG (reference sequence). The CDR3 protein is CAWKQSNLIEQFF. As DNA, the CDR3 is TGTGCCTGGAAACAGTCCAACCTCATTGAGCAGTTCTTC.

This chain connects TRBV5-1 to TRBJ2-7, with D maybe TRBD2 (6 bases). CDR3 length: 15 residues. Germline lookup yields CDR1 SGHRS and CDR2 YFSETQ. V was shortened by 0 bases and J by 5 bases, with 15 bases between the two germline ends. The CDR3 sequence: CASSLGGGEDHEQYF. As DNA, the CDR3 is TGCGCCAGCAGCTTGGGGGGCGGGGAGGACCACGAGCAGTACTTC.

The V gene is TRBV7-9, the J gene TRBJ2-7, with 8 bases identical to TRBD1. CDR3 length: 15 amino acids. V shed 2 bases and J 2 bases; nucleotides not matched to a gene: 5. CDR1 and CDR2 from the germline V gene are SEHNR and FQNEAQ (reference sequence). The DNA of the CDR3 is TGTGCCAGCAGCTTAACAGGGACAGGAGCCTACGAGCAGTACTTC. It specifies CASSLTGTGAYEQYF.

This chain links TRBV19 with TRBJ2-1, with 12 bases identical to TRBD2. Germline V gene lookup returns CDR1 LNHDA and CDR2 SQIVND (reference sequence). The ends lost 3 bases at V and 9 bases at J; junction bases unmatched: 6. The CDR3 sequence is 15 residues long. The CDR3 region is CASSMVTSGSAEQFF. In DNA, the CDR3 is TGTGCCAGTAGTATGGTGACTAGCGGGAGCGCTGAGCAGTTCTTC.

This sequence joins TRBV5-8 and TRBJ2-2, with TRBD1 matching over 10 bases. Trimming took 2 bases from V and 7 from J; bases not matched to a gene: 5. The CDR3 is 15 residues long. In germline, CDR1 is SGHTS, CDR2 YDEGEE. The CDR3 here is CASSFGTGVGGELFF. The CDR3 DNA reads TGTGCCAGCAGCTTTGGGACAGGGGTTGGCGGGGAGCTGTTTTTT.

There are a few counts of this clone. This chain uses TRBV27 with TRBJ1-1, with TRBD1 matching over 8 bases. CDR1 and CDR2 from the germline V gene are MNHEY and SMNVEV (reference sequence). The CDR3 contains 14 residues. The junction had 6 bases not matched to a gene; V was cut back by 3 bases and J by 6 bases. In nucleotides, the CDR3 is TGTGCCAGCAGTTTTCAGGGGGCGAAGGCTGAAGCTTTCTTT. Translation gives CASSFQGAKAEAFF.

The V and J genes are TRBV6-6 and TRBJ2-2, with a possible D match to TRBD1 (6 bases). Looked up from germline, CDR1 is MNHNY and CDR2 is SVGAGI (reference sequence). This CDR3 is built from 14 residues. The V end lost 6 bases, the J end lost 1 base, and 9 bases lay between the germline ends. The CDR3 sequence is CASRETGNTGELFF. The CDR3 nucleotides are TGTGCCAGCAGGGAGACAGGGAACACCGGGGAGCTGTTTTTT.

This clone has a handful of counts. This chain joins TRBV7-9 and TRBJ2-1; 8 nucleotides align to TRBD1. This CDR3 is built from 16 residues. With 6 bases clipped from V and 5 bases from J, the junction kept 12 bases outside the gene matches. Germline CDR1 and CDR2: SEHNR and FQNEAQ (reference sequence). The CDR3 DNA reads TGTGCCAGCAGTCTAGGGGACAGGCCCGAAGACAATGAGCAGTTCTTC. It specifies CASSLGDRPEDNEQFF.

The genes are TRBV19 and TRBJ2-2, with D possibly TRBD1 on 6 matching bases. The CDR3 spans 14 residues. V was pared by 11 bases and J by 0 bases, with 13 bases between. Per germline, CDR1 LNHDA and CDR2 SQIVND (reference sequence). CDR3 in DNA: TGTGCCGGTCGGGACACCTCGAACACCGGGGAGCTGTTTTTT. It is translated as CAGRDTSNTGELFF.

The V and J genes are TRBV19 and TRBJ2-7; 14 bases map to TRBD2. Germline trimming cut 4 bases from V and 7 bases from J; bases unmatched to any gene: 6. This CDR3 contains 15 residues. The germline V gene encodes CDR1 LNHDA and CDR2 SQIVND (reference sequence). CDR3 sequence: CASSRGLAGVAEQYF. The CDR3, as DNA: TGTGCCAGTAGTAGGGGACTAGCGGGAGTGGCGGAGCAGTACTTC.

This clone has more than one count but fewer than ten. The genes are TRBV2 and TRBJ2-1, with a weak D call TRBD2 (5 bases). CDR3 size: 15 residues. The germline V gene encodes CDR1 SNHLY and CDR2 FYNNEI. V gave up 3 bases and J gave up 6 bases, with 15 bases separating them. The CDR3 here is CASSDLARSVNEQFF. Here the CDR3 DNA reads TGTGCCAGCAGTGACCTAGCCCGGTCAGTCAATGAGCAGTTCTTC.

The V and J genes are TRBV29-1 and TRBJ2-7, with D unresolved. This CDR3 has 12 amino acids. Germline V gene data show CDR1 as SQVTM and CDR2 as ANQGSEA. Trimming left V 4 bases short and J 0 bases short, with 7 bases between. The CDR3 sequence: CSVVGPSYEQYF. In DNA form, the CDR3 reads TGCAGCGTTGTTGGGCCCTCCTACGAGCAGTACTTC.

This clone was counted once. V and J are TRBV2 and TRBJ1-4; 10 positions match TRBD1. Per germline, CDR1 SNHLY and CDR2 FYNNEI. Unmatched junction bases numbered 3, after V lost 1 base and J lost 4 bases. CDR3 length: 16 residues. The CDR3 coding sequence is TGTGCCAGCAGTGAAGGGACAGGGGGGATTAATGAAAAACTGTTTTTT. Protein: CASSEGTGGINEKLFF.

In its sample, this clone was seen a few times. V and J are TRBV4-1 and TRBJ1-2, with D possibly matching TRBD1 (6 bases). This CDR3 has 15 amino acids. CDR1 and CDR2 from the germline V gene are MGHRA and YSYEKL. Trimming cost V 1 base and J 3 bases, with 12 bases left between them. The CDR3 protein is CASSQGRTDYYGYTF. DNA for the CDR3: TGCGCCAGCAGCCAAGGTAGGACAGATTACTATGGCTACACCTTC.

J is TRBJ2-3 and V is TRBV30; D gene unclear. V shed 0 bases and J shed 6 bases, with 4 bases lying between them. CDR3 length: 11 residues. The germline V gene has CDR1 GTSNPN and CDR2 SVGIG (reference sequence). CDR3 region: CAWSVGDTQYF. The CDR3 DNA sequence: TGTGCCTGGAGTGTCGGGGATACGCAGTATTTT.

The chain employs TRBV4-1 and TRBJ2-7; TRBD1 matches at 12 bases. The V gene's germline CDR1 is MGHRA and CDR2 YSYEKL. The V and J ends lost 2 bases and 7 bases, in that order; junction bases with no gene match: 15. This CDR3 contains 18 residues. This CDR3 reads CASSQFGIVGQGAEEQYF. The CDR3 coding sequence is TGCGCCAGCAGCCAATTTGGCATCGTGGGACAGGGGGCGGAGGAGCAGTACTTC.

Note on this clone: The germline gene is not matched at one end of the junction; a read error may be the cause. This chain links TRBV7-7 with TRBJ2-7, with 8 bases matching TRBD1. CDR1 is SSHAT and CDR2 is FNYEAQ in the germline V gene (reference sequence). The CDR3 has 14 residues. The DNA for the CDR3 is TGTGCTAGCACGGCTCGGGACAGGTGTTACGAGCAGTACTTC. It codes for CASTARDRCYEQYF.

Only one count was recorded for this clone. The same CDR3 is also encoded by other DNA sequences in this sample. The CDR3: CASSPDRGQPQHF. Written as DNA, the CDR3 is TGTGCCAGCAGTCCGGACAGGGGCCAGCCCCAGCATTTT. The chain combines TRBV6-4 with TRBJ1-5; TRBD1 matches at 9 bases. Trimming cost V 5 bases and J 7 bases; bases outside gene matches: 3. The CDR3 consists of 13 residues. Germline CDR1 reads MRHNA; CDR2 reads SNTAGT.

The chain links TRBV18 to TRBJ2-1; D is possibly TRBD1 (6 bases). Germline V gene data show CDR1 as KGHSH and CDR2 as LQKENI. CDR3 length equals 15 residues. Trimming left V 1 base short and J 2 bases short, with 9 bases between. CDR3 DNA sequence: TGTGCCAGCTCACCACAGGGGGTCCCCTACAATGAGCAGTTCTTC. It codes for CASSPQGVPYNEQFF.

V usage is TRBV5-6 and J usage is TRBJ2-7; 9 bases fit TRBD2. This CDR3 has 14 residues. CDR1 SGHDT and CDR2 YYEEEE come from the germline V gene. The trim removed 2 bases at V and 3 bases at J, leaving 3 bases unmatched. CDR3 amino acids: CASSFKREVYEQYF. CDR3 bases: TGTGCCAGCAGCTTTAAGCGGGAGGTCTACGAGCAGTACTTC.

V is TRBV6-5 and J is TRBJ1-3, with 7 bases lining up with TRBD1. The CDR3 consists of 15 residues. Trimming took 5 bases from V and 3 from J; bases not matched to a gene: 7. Germline V gene data show CDR1 as MNHEY and CDR2 as SVGAGI. The CDR3 DNA follows: TGTGCCAGCAGTCTGACAGGGAAGGGTGGAAACACCATATATTTT. It translates to CASSLTGKGGNTIYF.

The rearrangement links TRBV28 to TRBJ1-1, with TRBD1 as a possible D gene (5 bases). CDR1 and CDR2 from the germline V gene are MDHEN and SYDVKM. Trimming stripped 7 bases from V and 3 bases from J, with 18 bases between. The CDR3 extends over 15 amino acids. The CDR3, as DNA: TGTGCCAGCACTCAGGGATCCGCGGGGGACACTGAAGCTTTCTTT. This encodes CASTQGSAGDTEAFF.

The rearrangement joins TRBV11-2 to TRBJ2-5; TRBD1 matches at 7 bases. In germline, CDR1 is SGHAT, CDR2 FQNNGV. The CDR3 runs 14 residues. V dropped 5 bases and J dropped 4; count of bases not matched to a gene: 7. CDR3 sequence reads: CASSTTGVGETQYF. The DNA for the CDR3 is TGTGCCAGCAGCACTACAGGGGTTGGAGAGACCCAGTACTTC.